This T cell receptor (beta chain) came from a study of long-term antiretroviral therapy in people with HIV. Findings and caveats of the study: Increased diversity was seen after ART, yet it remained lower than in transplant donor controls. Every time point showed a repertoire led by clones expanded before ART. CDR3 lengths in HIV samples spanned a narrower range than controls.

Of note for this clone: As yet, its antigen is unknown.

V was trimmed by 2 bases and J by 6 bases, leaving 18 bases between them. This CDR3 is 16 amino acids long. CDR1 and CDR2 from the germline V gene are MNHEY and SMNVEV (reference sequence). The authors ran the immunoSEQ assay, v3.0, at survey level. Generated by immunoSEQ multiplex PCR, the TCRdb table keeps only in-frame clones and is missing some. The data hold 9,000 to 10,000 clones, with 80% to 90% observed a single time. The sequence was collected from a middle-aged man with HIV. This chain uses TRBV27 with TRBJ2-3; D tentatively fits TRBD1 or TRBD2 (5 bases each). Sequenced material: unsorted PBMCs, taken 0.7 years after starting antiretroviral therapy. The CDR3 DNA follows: TGTGCCAGCAGTTTAATGGTTTGGGGGAAGGAGGATACGCAGTATTTT. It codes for CASSLMVWGKEDTQYF.